Here is one T cell receptor beta chain with its context. The data stem from a study of T cells in Graves' hyperthyroidism and ophthalmopathy. RNA transcripts provided the source from which TCR beta CDR3 regions were amplified. During a first-round RT-PCR of the TCR CDR3, the HTBI primer set was used. TCRdb analysed the multiplex PCR reads with MiXCR anew, one entry per CDR3 protein. The table shows over 500,000 distinct CDR3 sequences, with about 15% occurring only once. The CDR3 has 8 amino acids. The germline gives CDR1 SQVTM, CDR2 ANQGSEA. Material: blood. The chain joins TRBV29-1 to TRBJ2-1; the D call may be TRBD1 or TRBD2 (5 bases each). The TCR was taken from a woman between 40 and 50 years old with Graves' hyperthyroidism. CDR3 nucleotides: TGCAGTGGGGACCCTCAGTTCTTC. Its protein product is CSGDPQFF.